The 2 T cell receptor beta chains below all came from one sample that was sequenced in a study of T cells expressing NK-cell markers. Following a re-call of the 5' RACE reads, TCRdb has one entry per CDR3 protein and lacks DNA. Seen in this sample are 200,000 to 300,000 distinct CDR3 sequences; the ten most common clones hold roughly 0.4%. The sample comprised blood T cells: a sorted CD56 or NKG2C T cell subset, CD4+ or CD8+ T cells, or bulk PBMC T cells (not recorded which). The source is a man aged 18-30 years in good health.

The CDR3: CASSTGTGGYTF. This chain uses TRBV18 with TRBJ1-2; TCRdb's D call, TRBD1, is unchecked because there is no DNA. The CDR3 extends over 12 amino acids. Germline values: CDR1 KGHSH, CDR2 LQKENI.

V is TRBV7-2 and J is TRBJ2-7; lacking DNA, the TRBD2 call made by TCRdb goes unchecked. Germline-derived CDR1 and CDR2 are SGHTA and FQGNSA. The CDR3 is 14 amino acids. The CDR3 sequence: CASSPRTGSYEQYF.